This T cell receptor (beta chain) originates from a study of patients and donors after allogeneic stem cell transplantation. TCRdb re-derived calls from the RT-PCR reads in MiXCR, one entry per CDR3 protein. The sample holds about 89,000 distinct CDR3 sequences, about 48% seen once. This CDR3 is 14 amino acids long. V was pared by 8 bases and J by 11 bases, with 16 bases of the junction left unmatched. The germline V gene has CDR1 MNHNS and CDR2 SASEGT. The chain links TRBV6-1 to TRBJ1-2; 8 bases are shared with TRBD1. This TCR was recovered from a human donor who was either an allogeneic HSCT recipient or a stem cell or donor lymphocyte infusion donor (not recorded which). It is not recorded whose cells these are; they may come from a transplant donor. Sequencing was performed on blood, either unsorted or a sorted T cell fraction (not recorded which). CDR3 in DNA: TGTGCCAGCGAGTGGACAGGGCGTACCTCCGAATACACCTTC. Its protein product is CASEWTGRTSEYTF.